This entry is about one TCR beta chain. Its antigen target is currently unknown. The junction and the germline gene differ at one end; a read error may be behind it. CD8 naive samples were obtained by positive selection for CCR7 among CD45RO-negative cells, yielding a CD45RA+CCR7+ population from which TemRA cells were excluded. Donors were healthy HIV-negative adults with no recently reported acute infections or vaccinations. Every donor was a Caucasian adult residing in Nashville, Tennessee, USA. Blood was collected by leukapheresis, and PBMCs were isolated by Ficoll-Histopaque density gradient centrifugation and then cryopreserved in liquid nitrogen vapor phase. Analytical flow cytometry was used to check the purity and quantity of each magnetically sorted T cell population. From each sorted fraction, genomic DNA was isolated and quantified by UV absorbance on a Nanodrop 2000c. Using the deep immunoSEQ assay, multiplex PCR amplified TCR CDR3 regions from genomic DNA. Genomic DNA extracted from each cell subset was distributed evenly over all wells of several immunoSEQ 96-well plates, and each plate served as one replicate. For sorted subsets, about 200 ng genomic DNA, equal to 30,000 to 35,000 T cell genomes, was loaded into each replicate PCR. The purified libraries were quantified using a Qubit 3.0 fluorometer, sized with a Bioanalyzer 2100, and then quantified again using the KAPA Library Quantification kit. A separate single-read 150-cycle Illumina NextSeq 550 flow cell was used to sequence each immunoSEQ 96-well plate. The study's own analysis went as follows. Because the immunoSEQ output included only junctional sequences and no quality scores, the filtering could not be the same as the filtering used for full-length reads. Sequences were annotated with PyIR, a Python wrapper for IgBLAST v1.9, using IMGT germline references to assign V/J genes and CDR3. Reads with weak V/J assignments (E-value above 1e-6), missing CDR3, stop codons, out-of-frame junctions, or ambiguous translated residues were removed. A V3J clonotype was defined by an identical inferred V gene, J gene, and CDR3 amino acid sequence. Percentage overlap between repertoires was computed as shared unique clonotypes divided by the size of the smaller repertoire. RTK rarefaction, the Chao1 estimator, and Recon v2.1 estimates of unobserved clonotypes were used to assess repertoire richness. OLGA was used to compute generation probabilities for all TCRbeta clonotypes that the gDNA method yielded from a few donors. TCRdb limited this immuneACCESS table to in-frame rearrangements with V and J called. A share of clones is missing; checked studies link under half to unresolved V genes, and the rest is unexplained. From that table come the V and J calls and clone size; the DNA was used to work out D and trimming. In all, the sample holds hundreds of thousands of clones, and more than 85% of those were seen once. The ten largest clones take up 24% of the sample.

These data belong to a study of shared clonotypes between healthy human individuals (TCRdb year 2020). With regard to the full study: The cohort included a few men and two women between 18 and 49 years of age. Libraries were prepared and TCR repertoires were sequenced by different laboratories using diverse techniques, in order to increase sequencing depth and limit assay-specific biases. Blood TCR repertoires of roughly five healthy adults were deeply sequenced to estimate repertoire size and the extent of clonotype sharing between individuals. Each donor's leukapheresis produced roughly between roughly 0.85 and 10 billion PBMCs. For each donor, three plates each were used for CD4 naive and CD4 memory, two plates were used for CD8 naive, and one plate was used for CD8 memory. Paper-wide results and their limitations: Sampling was restricted to blood, and TCR repertoires in tissue are likely to differ from TCR repertoires in blood. Based on pairwise subsampling, the degree of clonotype sharing among donors was expected to be affected by sequencing depth. Because the study included only a small number of donors, the genetic and exposure-history diversity represented was limited. Larger estimated clonotype richness was generally found for naive subsets than for memory subsets. Incomplete sequencing was indicated by rarefaction of sorted-subset datasets, despite the large sequencing depth. When several donors were compared, the shared fraction of clonotypes was 5% to 6.5% for naive CD4, more than 3% for naive CD8, 2% to 2.5% for memory CD4, and around 0.4% for memory CD8. Compared with non-shared clonotypes, the clonotypes found in all four sorted-subset donors had higher generation probabilities.

CDR1 and CDR2 are drawn from the germline V gene (reference sequence): SSHAT, FNYEAQ. Spanning cysteine to phenylalanine, the CDR3 consists of 15 amino acids. The CDR3 DNA has 45 bases and is translated from base 1. Input material: naive CD8+ T cells sorted from blood. The cell subset or site label on this specimen signifies: CD45RA+CCR7+. The receptor chain draws on TRBV7-7 and TRBJ2-5; a confident D gene designation cannot be given. This receptor was taken from a man aged 30-40 years in good health. The nucleotides are TGTGCTAGCAGCTTAAAGTGGGATGCGGAAGAGACCCAGTACTTC. Its protein reads: CASSLKWDAEETQYF.